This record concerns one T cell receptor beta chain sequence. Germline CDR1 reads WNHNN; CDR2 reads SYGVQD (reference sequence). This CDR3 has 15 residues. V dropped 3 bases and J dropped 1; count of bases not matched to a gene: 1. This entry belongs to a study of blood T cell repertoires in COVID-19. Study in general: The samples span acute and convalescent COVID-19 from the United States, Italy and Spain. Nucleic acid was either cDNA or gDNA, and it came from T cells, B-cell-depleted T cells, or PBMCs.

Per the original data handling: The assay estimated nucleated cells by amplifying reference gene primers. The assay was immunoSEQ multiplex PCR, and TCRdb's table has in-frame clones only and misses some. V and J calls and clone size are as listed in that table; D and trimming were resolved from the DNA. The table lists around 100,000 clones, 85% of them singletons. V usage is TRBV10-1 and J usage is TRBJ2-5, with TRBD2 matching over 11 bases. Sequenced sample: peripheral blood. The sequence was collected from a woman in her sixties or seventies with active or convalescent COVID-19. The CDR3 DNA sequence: TGCGCCAGCAGTGAAGGGACTAGCGGCCAAGAGACCCAGTACTTC. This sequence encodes CASSEGTSGQETQYF.